This T cell receptor (beta chain) was sequenced for a study of Ad26.COV2.S vaccination and SARS-CoV-2 variants. Overall study context: The vaccine Ad26.COV2.S was put into the muscle once, or twice with 56 days between.

To note about this clone: Its antigen is currently unknown.

The CDR3 has 15 amino acids. Per germline, CDR1 SGHTA and CDR2 FQGNSA. Trimming shortened V by 5 bases and J by 3 bases, and 16 bases separated the two germline ends. Study findings and constraints: Those who received the vaccine showed greater spike-specific TCR breadth than those given placebo.

As to treatment: approximately 18 received Ad26.COV2.S at low or high dose, single or two shots; a few received placebo; per-sample allocation not given. Vaccine and placebo recipients were sampled on day 63 after the first injection. Libraries were prepared by immunoSEQ multiplex PCR; TCRdb keeps only in-frame clonotypes and omits some of them. The profile shows 350,000 to 500,000 clones, 88% of them singletons. Sequences were derived from peripheral blood, sampled in a trial of Ad26.COV2.S vaccine versus placebo. The TCR sequence derives from a person between 18 and 60 years old who received the Ad26.COV2.S COVID-19 vaccine or a placebo. The chain carries TRBV7-2 and TRBJ1-2, with D unresolved. DNA for the CDR3: TGTGCCAGCAGCCTCTCCGGTTACAGTTACTATGGCTACACCTTC. Amino acids: CASSLSGYSYYGYTF.